Below, one T cell receptor beta chain is given with its context. Its antigen is as yet unknown. The CDR3 is cut off 3 residues early in the read; its end comes from the germline J gene. This specimen belongs to a study of T cells in women clearing cervical HPV infection. Looking at the study overall: No precancer developed; the control's incident HPV16 infection cleared within 12 months.

Cervical HPV DNA detected by MY09/MY11 PCR, typed by dot-blot. Germline-derived CDR1 and CDR2 are DFQATT and SNEGSKA (reference sequence). V was pared by 0 bases and J by 5 bases, with 13 bases between. There are 14 residues in the CDR3. Findings and limits, study-wide: CIN3+ cases had significantly higher TCR richness than controls; evenness did not differ. TRBV6-7 abundance was lower in cases than controls (around 0.1% versus 0.15%).

This table comes from immunoSEQ multiplex PCR, and its TCRdb copy is limited to in-frame clones, with some not included. Here the sample table reports approximately 35,000 clones. The V call is TRBV20-1, the J call TRBJ2-5; possible D gene TRBD1, 5 bases. The receptor was isolated from a woman aged 18 to 75 with a cervical HPV16 infection that either progressed to CIN3+ or cleared (not recorded which). The sample was blood buffy coat. The CDR3 is CSARDRGRVETQYF. The covered CDR3 bases are TGCAGTGCTAGAGATCGAGGCAGGGTGGAGACC.